This T cell receptor beta chain was identified during a study of blood T cell repertoires in COVID-19. Across the study: From T cells, B-cell-depleted T cells, or PBMCs came the material, which was cDNA or gDNA.

The table came from immunoSEQ multiplex PCR; TCRdb's copy has only in-frame clones and leaves some out. The sample has approximately 190,000 clones, roughly 84% seen once; the top ten hold about 3.2%. The CDR3 loop spans 14 amino acids. Germline trimming cut 6 bases from V and 7 bases from J; bases unmatched to any gene: 6. The germline CDR1 and CDR2 sequences are MNHEY and SVGAGI. The participants were between roughly 18 and 89 years old and came from roughly 24 US areas. Self-reported history from a screening survey and questionnaire set each donor's cohort. The receptor was derived from a woman aged 25 to 45 who had been exposed to COVID-19. Specimen: PBMCs or T cells enriched from blood (not recorded which). The chain employs TRBV6-5 and TRBJ1-6, with TRBD1 identical over 7 bases. CDR3 DNA sequence: TGTGCCAGCAGCCTACAGGGGAGGAATTCACCCCTCCACTTT. Translation: CASSLQGRNSPLHF.